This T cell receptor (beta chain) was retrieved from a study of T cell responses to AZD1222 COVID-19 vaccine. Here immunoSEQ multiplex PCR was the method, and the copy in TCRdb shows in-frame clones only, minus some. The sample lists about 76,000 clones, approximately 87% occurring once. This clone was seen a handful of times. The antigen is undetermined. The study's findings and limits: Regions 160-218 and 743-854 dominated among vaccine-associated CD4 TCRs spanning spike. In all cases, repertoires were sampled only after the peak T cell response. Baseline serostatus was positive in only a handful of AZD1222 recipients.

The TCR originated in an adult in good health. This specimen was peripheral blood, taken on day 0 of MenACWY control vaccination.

The CDR3 reads CASSLALSYEQFF. DNA for the CDR3: TGTGCCAGCAGTTTAGCATTGTCGTATGAGCAGTTCTTC. V usage is TRBV12-3 or TRBV12-4 and J usage is TRBJ2-1; D call uncertain. CDR3 length equals 13 residues. V lost 0 bases, J lost 8 bases, and 8 bases lay in between.